This T cell receptor beta chain came from a study of blood T cell repertoires in COVID-19 (dated by TCRdb to the early 2020s). For context, the study as a whole: Collaborator samples came from the United States, Italy and Spain and covered acute and convalescent phases of COVID-19. The prospective study material was composed of cDNA or gDNA derived from T cells, B-cell-depleted T cells, or PBMCs. Deeply sampled blood TCRbeta repertoires from subjects exposed to, actively infected with, or recovered from COVID-19 were included in the dataset. The repertoires were released in a freely available public database meant as a resource for research on the immune response to SARS-CoV-2. Samples came from the ongoing ImmuneRACE study (first 160 participants) plus 1,254 subjects from 6 global collaborators. Nearly every sample came with metadata listing a de-identified subject ID, COVID-19 status, age in years and sex. Where available, HLA class I and class II types were obtained from metadata supplied by the sample provider rather than from assay-based typing. General conclusions and limits of the study: Clinical and demographic metadata were provided uncurated, with the amount varying by source and participant.

Each collaborating institution followed its own protocols to collect whole blood in K2EDTA tubes. For TCRbeta analysis, collaborator samples were shipped as frozen whole blood, as isolated PBMCs, or as DNA extracted from either sample type. Counted from cysteine to phenylalanine, this CDR3 has 13 amino acids. The only DNA kept is the CDR3, 39 bases in frame from the first base. The V end loses 6 bases and the J end loses 6 bases, and a stretch of 9 bases separates them. Reading the germline V gene gives CDR1 MNHEY and CDR2 SVGAGI. The immunoSEQ Assay, a bias-controlled multiplex PCR, was used to amplify TCRbeta CDR3 regions from genomic DNA. As for how the authors treated the data: The number of nucleated cells in each sample was estimated from the amplification of reference gene primers within the assay. To quantify the absolute abundance of each unique TCRbeta CDR3 rearrangement, sequence reads were collapsed and filtered. For each sample, productive Simpson clonality was calculated as the square root of Simpson's diversity index across productive rearrangements. TCRdb carries this immuneACCESS record with in-frame sequences only. Its versions omit some clonotypes, under half of them owing to an unresolved V gene in the studies checked, with the rest unexplained. D and trimming were read from the DNA, whereas the V and J calls and clone size are those reported in that table. The sample yields roughly 120,000 clones; around 77% were counted once. Clones ranked in the top ten supply 7.9% of the sample.

This clone was counted between two and nine times. Its antigen is currently not known. No base quality information exists; no much larger clone differs at one position. The sequence links TRBV6-5 to TRBJ1-6; the best D guess is TRBD1, with 6 bases matching. Sequenced material: peripheral blood. This TCR derives from a human donor in a cohort sampled during active COVID-19. CDR3 reads: CASRRGFNSPLHF. The DNA sequence is as follows: TGTGCCAGCAGAAGGGGGTTTAATTCACCCCTCCACTTT.